This T cell receptor beta chain derives from a study of Graves' ophthalmopathy and Graves' hyperthyroidism (dated by TCRdb to 2016 to 2018). Concerning the study at large: Stable hyperthyroidism was defined as no progression to ophthalmopathy within 18 months of follow-up. TCR beta repertoire signatures were used to distinguish Graves' ophthalmopathy from Graves' hyperthyroidism and to predict progression to ophthalmopathy. To explore V-J signatures that separate ophthalmopathy from hyperthyroidism, a discovery set of about 96 patients was enrolled, consisting of about 45 with ophthalmopathy and fewer than 60 with stable hyperthyroidism. In more than five hyperthyroidism patients, the T-cell repertoires found in thyroid tissue were compared with those found in blood. After sampling, hyperthyroidism patients received methimazole starting at 30 mg daily, and ophthalmopathy patients received high-dose intravenous methylprednisolone. An independent validation cohort was composed of approximately 19 hyperthyroidism patients and about 16 patients who later progressed from hyperthyroidism to ophthalmopathy. In total, 120 to 150 blood samples were TCR-sequenced: approximately 42 ophthalmopathy, 80 or so hyperthyroidism and roughly 17 hyperthyroidism-to-ophthalmopathy patients.

From the germline V gene, CDR1 is SQVTM and CDR2 is ANQGSEA. The junction carries 15 bases between V and J, which are trimmed by 6 bases and 3 bases respectively. Its CDR3 holds 14 amino acids, cysteine through phenylalanine. The kept DNA is CDR3 alone, 42 bases in frame from the first base. What the work shows at the level of the full study, not this receptor alone: Most of the expanded thyroid clonotypes with a frequency above 0.001 were also detected in blood, and it was suggested that the thyroid immune response may be reflected by blood repertoires. In validation, the model predicted ophthalmopathy progression with about 71% sensitivity and roughly 78% specificity; eleven to twelve predicted patients were CT-confirmed with GO in a median of around 6.5 months. Ophthalmopathy was separated from stable hyperthyroidism by the 13-signature model with 85% to 90% sensitivity and roughly 82% specificity in cross-validation and with 80%/75% in the test set. No statistical method was used to set the sample size in advance, and the investigators knew which group each participant was assigned to.

For repertoire sequencing, the TCR beta CDR3 regions were amplified from RNA transcripts. HTBI primers and the Qiagen OneStep RT-PCR kit were used in a first-round RT-PCR, which was followed by a second-round multiplex PCR, size selection and purification. Libraries were sequenced on an Illumina HiSeq2000 using paired-end 100 bp reads. On the study's bioinformatics: SOAPnuke was used for read processing, and reads with adapters, uncalled bases, a mean Phred below 15, or no exact constant-primer or identifier match were discarded. COPE v1.2.5 was used to merge high-quality paired reads. Clonotypes were defined as unique nucleotide sequences and were aligned to IMGT TRB V, D and J references using MiTCR v1.1. The analysis was limited to V-J combinations with a frequency above 0.0001, which together covered 98% to 99.2% of repertoires. For each V-J combination, a TCR clonal expansion and chaos score was defined as F50 clonal expansion divided by the chaos observed in the TCRdist matrix. Welch's t-statistics and random forest were used to reduce the features to 10 to 15 V-J combinations, which were then used as input to a naive Bayes classifier. The similarity between thyroid and blood repertoires was quantified using the Morisita-Horn index. In-frame beta chains were kept once TCRdb had trimmed the public reads at Q25 with fastp and called clones with MiXCR. For every CDR3 protein sequence, its rows merge into one entry that carries the most common genes and DNA. The V and J calls shown here were made by TCRdb, not taken from the authors' results. The sample table holds around 1.1 million distinct CDR3 sequences, of which around a third were seen once. The ten largest clones represent roughly 11% of the sample.

Hyperthyroidism patients were newly diagnosed, were aged 18 to 65 years, and had a disease duration under 2 months. Patients were excluded if they had other autoimmune diseases, uncontrolled infections, pregnancy or lactation. Diagnosis relied on clinical symptoms, serum thyroxine, TRAb, thyroid ultrasound and orbital computed tomography. Total RNA was extracted with Trizol reagent and quality-checked on an Agilent 2100 Bioanalyzer. This clonotype appeared many times. Its specific antigen is unknown. The record has no base qualities; no much larger clone is one base away. The chain couples TRBV29-1 to TRBJ1-3, and perhaps TRBD1 as D gene, on 5 matching bases. The TCR comes from an adult man with Graves' hyperthyroidism. The source material was peripheral blood or thyroid tissue (not recorded which). Here is the DNA: TGCAGCGTAGCCGCCGGGGGGTATGGAAACACCATATATTTT. It encodes CSVAAGGYGNTIYF.